This T cell receptor (beta chain) is drawn from a study of OX40 agonist ivuxolimab in advanced cancers. Overall study findings and caveats: With doses of 0.1 to 3.0 mg/kg, CD4+ and CD8+ blood T cells had undergone clonal expansion by week 6. In general, CD8+ T cells held more expanded clones than CD4+ did, on average. The antigens recognized by the expanded peripheral T cells, that is their antigen specificity, were not determined.

To note about this clone: Its antigen remains unidentified.

The CDR3 length is 18 residues. V gave up 0 bases and J gave up 4 bases, with 21 bases separating them. Germline V gives CDR1 MGHRA, CDR2 YSYEKL. Using immunoSEQ multiplex PCR, the repertoire was profiled, and TCRdb retains in-frame clones only, with some absent. Among around 70,000 clones listed, more than 75% were seen once. This sequence originates from an adult with an advanced solid tumor such as melanoma, head and neck, liver or kidney cancer. The sample in question was CD4+ or CD8+ T cells sorted from blood, obtained in a trial of the OX40 agonist ivuxolimab. V gene TRBV4-1 combines with J gene TRBJ2-5; maybe TRBD2 (6 bases). CDR3 in amino acids: CASSQDWRPGLPPETQYF. The DNA for the CDR3 is TGCGCCAGCAGCCAAGATTGGAGACCGGGACTCCCGCCAGAGACCCAGTACTTC.